This record looks at one T cell receptor (beta chain) sequence and its context. Its matching antigen is unknown. An end of the junction does not agree with germline; a read error may underlie this. The data were taken from a study of shared clonotypes between healthy human individuals. Study results and limitations: On the whole, naive subsets had larger estimated richness than memory subsets had.

Sequenced by immunoSEQ multiplex PCR; TCRdb stores in-frame clones only, minus some. The table includes fewer than 1.6 million clones, just under 99% detected once. This CDR3 is 20 amino acids long. The germline CDR1 and CDR2 sequences are SSHAT and FNYEAQ (reference sequence). The sequence derives from a man aged 30-40 years in good health. V is TRBV7-7 and J is TRBJ2-1; 13 positions agree with TRBD2. The sample comprised naive CD4+ T cells sorted from blood. Subset noted: CD45RA+ positively selected. The CDR3 nucleotides read TGTGCTAGCAGCGCGGCTGGACTAGCGGGGGCAGCGAGCTCCTACAATGAGCAGTTCTTC. It specifies CASSAAGLAGAASSYNEQFF.